Listed here are 20 T cell receptor beta chains from one sample, sequenced in a study of cytomegalovirus exposure and HLA in healthy donors. Vbeta (60) and Jbeta (13) primers were used in the PCR. Clones were sequenced by immunoSEQ multiplex PCR, and TCRdb holds only the in-frame ones, with some missing. The repertoire holds over 150,000 clones, with 55% to 80% as singletons. Sequenced material: PBMCs. The receptors come from a woman aged 18 to 35 in good health and CMV-seropositive.

The chain links TRBV9 to TRBJ1-1, with TRBD1 as a possible D gene (5 bases). Germline assignment: CDR1 SGDLS and CDR2 YYNGEE. The CDR3 is 15 residues long. Trimming took off 2 bases at V and 3 bases at J, with 14 bases between the two ends. CDR3 coding DNA: TGTGCCAGCAGCGTTGATTTTTGGGGGGACACTGAAGCTTTCTTT. It codes for CASSVDFWGDTEAFF. Combining the CDR3 with reference TRBV9 and TRBJ1-1 gives the whole variable domain DSGVTQTPKHLITATGQRVTLRCSPRSGDLSVYWYQQSLDQGLQFLIQYYNGEERAKGNILERFSAQQFPDLHSELNLSSLELGDSALYFCASSVDFWGDTEAFFGQGTRLTVV.

The rearrangement joins TRBV18 to TRBJ2-7; TRBD1 matches at 7 bases. The CDR3 length is 17 residues. CDR1 KGHSH and CDR2 LQKENI come from the germline V gene. The ends lost 1 base at V and 0 bases at J; junction bases unmatched: 9. CDR3 DNA sequence: TGTGCCAGCTCACCACTACAGGGGCGATCCACCTCCTACGAGCAGTACTTC. This translates into CASSPLQGRSTSYEQYF.

This clone was observed once. The V gene is TRBV11-1, the J gene TRBJ1-6; D unclear. Germline V gives CDR1 SGHAT, CDR2 FQDESV (reference sequence). The germline V and J ends were trimmed by 3 bases and 7 bases, with 13 bases remaining between them. The CDR3 has 15 amino acids. In DNA, the CDR3 is TGTGCCAGCAGCTTGGAGGGAAATCTCAATTCACCCCTCCACTTT. This codes for CASSLEGNLNSPLHF.

The genes are TRBV2 and TRBJ1-4, with TRBD1 matching 8 bases. CDR3 length: 15 residues. In germline, CDR1 is SNHLY, CDR2 FYNNEI. Trimming cost V 5 bases and J 13 bases; bases outside gene matches: 15. The CDR3 coding sequence is TGTGCCAGCAGTCAGATGGGACAGGAGGGGAGAGGACTGTTTTTT. The encoded protein is CASSQMGQEGRGLFF. Filled out from reference TRBV2 and TRBJ1-4, the complete variable domain reads EPEVTQTPSHQVTQMGQEVILRCVPISNHLYFYWYRQILGQKVEFLVSFYNNEISEKSEIFDDQFSVERPDGSNFTLKIRSTKLEDSAMYFCASSQMGQEGRGLFFGSGTQLSVL.

V gene TRBV6-6 combines with J gene TRBJ2-3; TRBD2 matches 9 bases. Germline V lookup: CDR1 MNHNY, CDR2 SVGAGI (reference sequence). V gave up 6 bases and J gave up 4 bases; unmatched junction bases: 8. The CDR3 covers 15 residues. The CDR3 sequence is CASRRGGRAPDTQYF. The CDR3 DNA sequence: TGTGCCAGCAGGCGTGGCGGGAGGGCCCCAGATACGCAGTATTTT.

The chain employs TRBV10-3 and TRBJ2-1, with D possibly matching TRBD1 (6 bases). Per the germline V gene, CDR1 is ENHRY and CDR2 is SYGVKD. This CDR3 contains 12 residues. Trimming took off 5 bases at V and 9 bases at J, with 11 bases between the two ends. CDR3 in DNA: TGTGCCATCAGTCTAGGGGGAGTTGAGCAGTTCTTC. Its protein product is CAISLGGVEQFF.

The chain carries TRBV4-1 and TRBJ2-3; the match to TRBD1 covers 7 bases. V was clipped by 7 bases and J by 5 bases; unmatched bases: 9. Germline V gene data show CDR1 as MGHRA and CDR2 as YSYEKL. The CDR3 has 14 amino acids. The chain's CDR3 is CASTPGQARDTQYF. The CDR3 DNA reads as TGCGCCAGCACTCCCGGACAGGCTAGAGATACGCAGTATTTT.

This clone has more than one count but fewer than ten. This chain joins TRBV25-1 and TRBJ2-7; TRBD1 matches 11 bases. The germline CDR1 and CDR2 sequences are MGHDK and SYGVNS. The CDR3 extends over 14 amino acids. V gave up 9 bases and J gave up 5 bases; unmatched junction bases: 9. As DNA, the CDR3 is TGTGCCAGTAATCCGGGACAGGGGGTCCACGAGCAGTACTTC. Protein product: CASNPGQGVHEQYF.

This clone turned up a few times. The CDR3: CASSAGGGYAYEQYF. The CDR3 DNA sequence: TGCGCCAGCAGTGCGGGCGGGGGTTACGCGTACGAGCAGTACTTC. The chain employs TRBV10-1 and TRBJ2-7, with 7 bases identical to TRBD2. The CDR3 has 15 amino acids. Trimming removed 4 bases from V and 4 bases from J; junction bases left unmatched: 10. CDR1 and CDR2 from the germline V gene are WNHNN and SYGVQD (reference sequence).

The chain is built from TRBV6-1 and TRBJ1-4; D might be TRBD1 (6 bases). The CDR3 runs to 15 residues. Per germline, CDR1 MNHNS and CDR2 SASEGT. With 3 bases removed from V and 6 bases from J, the gap between germline ends came to 14 bases. The CDR3 loop reads CASSEVDSKDEKLFF. CDR3 sequence (DNA): TGTGCCAGCAGTGAGGTGGACAGCAAAGATGAAAAACTGTTTTTT.

The rearrangement links TRBV5-1 to TRBJ1-2; 7 nucleotides match TRBD1. The V and J ends lost 0 bases and 8 bases, in that order; junction bases with no gene match: 7. CDR3 length: 14 residues. Germline V gene sequence: CDR1 SGHRS, CDR2 YFSETQ. CDR3 loop: CASSLDAGTDGYTF. The CDR3 DNA sequence: TGCGCCAGCAGCTTGGATGCAGGGACAGACGGCTACACCTTC.

V and J are TRBV7-9 and TRBJ1-1; 7 bases match TRBD1. Germline V gene data show CDR1 as SEHNR and CDR2 as FQNEAQ (reference sequence). This CDR3 is 13 amino acids long. Unmatched junction bases numbered 5, after V lost 3 bases and J lost 7 bases. The CDR3 loop is CASSFTGVGEAFF. The CDR3 DNA sequence: TGTGCCAGCAGCTTCACAGGGGTGGGTGAAGCTTTCTTT.

This clone has more than one count but fewer than ten. This sequence joins TRBV6-6 and TRBJ2-3; no clear D gene. CDR1 is MNHNY, CDR2 SVGAGI, per germline (reference sequence). The CDR3 sequence is 11 residues long. Between the trimmed V and J ends, which lost 6 bases and 4 bases, there was a span of 5 bases. CDR3 residues: CASSGSDTQYF. The CDR3 DNA reads as TGTGCCAGCAGCGGTTCAGATACGCAGTATTTT.

The chain couples TRBV7-2 to TRBJ1-2; 9 nucleotides match TRBD1. The germline gives CDR1 SGHTA, CDR2 FQGNSA. V lost 0 bases to trimming and J lost 7 bases; unmatched junction nucleotides: 15. CDR3 length: 18 amino acids. The CDR3 is CASSLAGPGQGGFGGYTF. The CDR3 DNA reads TGTGCCAGCAGCTTAGCCGGGCCGGGACAGGGCGGTTTCGGTGGCTACACCTTC.

V is TRBV15 and J is TRBJ2-2; 9 bases map to TRBD2. The CDR3 sequence is 17 residues long. Germline values: CDR1 LNHNV, CDR2 YYDKDF (reference sequence). V dropped 6 bases and J dropped 2; count of bases not matched to a gene: 10. The CDR3 nucleotides read TGTGCCACCAGTTTAGGCGGGGGGGCGCTTAACACCGGGGAGCTGTTTTTT. It translates to CATSLGGGALNTGELFF.

This clone was recorded once. This chain uses TRBV6-1 with TRBJ1-5; D is possibly TRBD1 (5 bases). The CDR3 is made up of 17 amino acids. Germline-derived CDR1 and CDR2 are MNHNS and SASEGT. Trimming left V 0 bases short and J 0 bases short, with 12 bases between. Here the CDR3 reads CASSEAGRGLSNQPQHF. DNA of the CDR3: TGTGCCAGCAGTGAAGCGGGGAGGGGCCTTAGCAATCAGCCCCAGCATTTT.

This sequence joins TRBV30 and TRBJ1-1, with D unclear. Germline CDR1 is GTSNPN and CDR2 is SVGIG (reference sequence). CDR3 size: 14 residues. The V and J ends lost 2 bases and 1 base respectively, with 11 bases between them. DNA for the CDR3: TGTGCCTGGAGTACTGAGAGCCGGAACACTGAAGCTTTCTTT. This sequence encodes CAWSTESRNTEAFF. The full variable domain, its missing parts supplied by reference TRBV30 and TRBJ1-1, is SQTIHQWPATLVQPVGSPLSLECTVEGTSNPNLYWYRQAAGRGLQLLFYSVGIGQISSEVPQNLSASRPQDRQFILSSKKLLLSDSGFYLCAWSTESRNTEAFFGQGTRLTVV.

The V gene is TRBV7-3, the J gene TRBJ2-3; the D gene is possibly TRBD2 (5 bases). Germline V gene data show CDR1 as SGHTA and CDR2 as FQGTGA. Trimming took off 5 bases at V and 0 bases at J, with 12 bases between the two ends. This CDR3 is 15 amino acids long. CDR3 bases: TGTGCCAGCAGCCCTAGGAGGCAGAGCACAGATACGCAGTATTTT. Translation: CASSPRRQSTDTQYF.

This clone was seen only a few times. The rearrangement uses TRBV10-2 and TRBJ2-3; weak D call: TRBD1 (5 bases). CDR1 WSHSY and CDR2 SAAADI come from the germline V gene. This CDR3 is built from 14 residues. V lost 5 bases to trimming and J lost 4 bases, with 13 bases between them. CDR3 DNA sequence: TGCGCCAGCAGTCCAGCAGGGATCCCAGATACGCAGTATTTT. This encodes CASSPAGIPDTQYF.

The genes are TRBV30 and TRBJ2-3; 8 bases map to TRBD2. The CDR3 totals 15 residues. Germline-derived CDR1 and CDR2 are GTSNPN and SVGIG (reference sequence). V lost 0 bases and J lost 5; bases outside the gene matches: 7. CDR3 nucleotide sequence: TGTGCCTGGAGTGTCTTCAGCGGGAGTGGAGATACGCAGTATTTT. It yields the protein CAWSVFSGSGDTQYF.